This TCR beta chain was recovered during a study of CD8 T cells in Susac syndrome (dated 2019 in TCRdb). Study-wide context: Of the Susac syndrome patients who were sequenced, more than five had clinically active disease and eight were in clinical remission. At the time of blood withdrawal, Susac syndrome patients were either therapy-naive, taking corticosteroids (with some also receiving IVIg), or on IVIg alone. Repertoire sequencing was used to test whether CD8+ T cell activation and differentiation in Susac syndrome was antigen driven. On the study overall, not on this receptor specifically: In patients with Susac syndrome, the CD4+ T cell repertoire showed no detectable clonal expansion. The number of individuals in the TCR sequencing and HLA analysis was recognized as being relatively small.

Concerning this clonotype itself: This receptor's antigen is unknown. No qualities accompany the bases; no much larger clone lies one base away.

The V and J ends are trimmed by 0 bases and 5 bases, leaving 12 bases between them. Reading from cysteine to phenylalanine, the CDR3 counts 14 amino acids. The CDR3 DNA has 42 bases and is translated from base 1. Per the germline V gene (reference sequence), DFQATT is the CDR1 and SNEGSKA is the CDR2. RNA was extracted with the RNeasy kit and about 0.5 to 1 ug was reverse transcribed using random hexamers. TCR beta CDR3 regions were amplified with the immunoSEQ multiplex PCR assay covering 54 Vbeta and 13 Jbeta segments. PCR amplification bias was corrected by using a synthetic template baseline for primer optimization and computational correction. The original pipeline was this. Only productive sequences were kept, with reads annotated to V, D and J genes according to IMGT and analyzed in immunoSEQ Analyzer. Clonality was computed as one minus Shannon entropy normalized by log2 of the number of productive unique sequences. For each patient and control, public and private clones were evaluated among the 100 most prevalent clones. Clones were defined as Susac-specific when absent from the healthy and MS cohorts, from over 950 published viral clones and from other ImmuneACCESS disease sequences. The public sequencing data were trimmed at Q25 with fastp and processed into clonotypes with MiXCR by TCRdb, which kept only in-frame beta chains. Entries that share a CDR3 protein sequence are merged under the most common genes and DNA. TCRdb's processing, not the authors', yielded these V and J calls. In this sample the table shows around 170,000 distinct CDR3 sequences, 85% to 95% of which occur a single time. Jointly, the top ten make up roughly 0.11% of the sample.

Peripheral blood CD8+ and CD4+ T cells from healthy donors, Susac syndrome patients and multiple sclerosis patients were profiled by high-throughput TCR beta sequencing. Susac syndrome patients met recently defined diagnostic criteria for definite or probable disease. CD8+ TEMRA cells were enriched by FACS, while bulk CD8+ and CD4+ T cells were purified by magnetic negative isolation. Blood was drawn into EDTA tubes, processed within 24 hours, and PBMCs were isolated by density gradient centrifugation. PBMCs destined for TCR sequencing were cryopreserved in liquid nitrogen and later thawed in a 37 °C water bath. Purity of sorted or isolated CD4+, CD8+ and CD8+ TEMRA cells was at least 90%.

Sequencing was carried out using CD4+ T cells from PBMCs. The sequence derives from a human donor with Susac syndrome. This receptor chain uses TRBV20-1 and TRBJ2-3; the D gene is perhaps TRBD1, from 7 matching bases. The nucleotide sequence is TGCAGTGCTAGAGATTCAGGGGGGATAGATACGCAGTATTTT. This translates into CSARDSGGIDTQYF.